This TCR beta chain was captured in a study of T cells in Graves' hyperthyroidism and ophthalmopathy. The CDR3 regions of TCR beta were amplified from RNA transcripts. First-round RT-PCR targeting the TCR CDR3 was performed with the HTBI primer set. TCRdb used MiXCR to reprocess the multiplex PCR reads, holding one entry per CDR3 protein. The repertoire holds over 650,000 distinct CDR3 sequences, with approximately 16% as singletons. V was pared by 5 bases and J by 5 bases, with 12 bases between. The CDR3 contains 13 residues. Study results and caveats: Separating ophthalmopathy from stable hyperthyroidism was achieved by a 13 V-J model.

This clonotype was observed at least ten times. Its antigen is as yet unknown. The V gene is TRBV12-3 or TRBV12-4, the J gene TRBJ1-1; no clear D gene. Material for sequencing was blood. The receptor was isolated from a man younger than 35 with Graves' hyperthyroidism. CDR3 residues: CASSPEVRTEAFF. The CDR3 DNA reads as TGTGCCAGCAGTCCGGAGGTGAGGACTGAAGCTTTCTTT.